This TCR beta chain was identified in a study of blood T cell repertoires in COVID-19. Study in general: Specimens from acute and convalescent COVID-19 originated in the United States, Italy and Spain.

V was clipped by 3 bases and J by 3 bases; unmatched bases: 5. The CDR3 length is 15 residues. Germline V gene sequence: CDR1 LNHDA, CDR2 SQIVND (reference sequence). Which cohort a participant joined came from the clinical history participants gave. Sequenced by immunoSEQ multiplex PCR; TCRdb stores in-frame clones only, minus some. The sample shows about 230,000 clones, 88% of them seen only once. The sequence came from a woman aged 40 to 49 with acute COVID-19. The specimen sequenced was PBMCs or T cells enriched from blood (not recorded which). The genes are TRBV19 and TRBJ1-5; 7 nucleotides agree with TRBD1. The DNA for the CDR3 is TGTGCCAGTAGTATCCAGACAGGGATCAATCAGCCCCAGCATTTT. Translation gives CASSIQTGINQPQHF. The full variable domain, its missing parts supplied by reference TRBV19 and TRBJ1-5, is DGGITQSPKYLFRKEGQNVTLSCEQNLNHDAMYWYRQDPGQGLRLIYYSQIVNDFQKGDIAEGYSVSREKKESFPLTVTSAQKNPTAFYLCASSIQTGINQPQHFGDGTRLSIL.